The 3 T cell receptor beta chains in this list originate from one sample, sequenced in a study of cytomegalovirus exposure and HLA in healthy donors. The PCR used 60 Vbeta and 13 Jbeta primers. The protocol was immunoSEQ multiplex PCR, while the TCRdb copy is restricted to in-frame clones and leaves out a portion. The data hold approximately 140,000 clones, with about three quarters observed a single time. Sequencing input: PBMCs. These receptors all come from a human donor in good health.

The chain joins TRBV4-1 to TRBJ2-3, with TRBD1 matching over 9 bases. CDR1 MGHRA and CDR2 YSYEKL come from the germline V gene. The ends lost 1 base at V and 1 base at J; junction bases unmatched: 6. CDR3 size: 17 residues. CDR3 coding DNA: TGCGCCAGCAGCCAAGCCAGGACAGGGGCAGGCACAGATACGCAGTATTTT. It codes for CASSQARTGAGTDTQYF.

CDR3 sequence: CASSRPGQEALGTQYF. The CDR3 DNA sequence: TGTGCCAGCAGCCGACCGGGACAGGAGGCTTTAGGTACGCAGTATTTT. V and J are TRBV5-6 and TRBJ2-3; 8 positions match TRBD1. The CDR3 runs to 16 residues. The germline V gene encodes CDR1 SGHDT and CDR2 YYEEEE. V shed 4 bases, J shed 8 bases, and the junction held 15 bases outside the gene matches.

The CDR3 here is CASSYSALLNTEAFF. For the CDR3, the DNA is TGTGCCAGCAGTTACTCTGCACTTCTGAACACTGAAGCTTTCTTT. The V and J genes are TRBV6-5 and TRBJ1-1, with unresolved D. CDR1 MNHEY and CDR2 SVGAGI come from the germline V gene. V was pared by 0 bases and J by 0 bases, with 8 bases between. The CDR3 spans 15 residues.